This T cell receptor (beta chain) was recorded in a study of blood T cell repertoires in COVID-19 (dated by TCRdb to 2018 to 2020). Regarding the complete study: The collaborator samples originated in the United States, Italy and Spain and spanned the acute and convalescent phases of COVID-19. The dataset comprised deeply sampled blood TCRbeta repertoires from subjects exposed to, actively infected with, or recovered from COVID-19. Where available, HLA class I and class II types were taken from metadata supplied by the sample provider and were not determined by assay-based typing. The repertoires were released in a freely available public database meant as a resource for research on the immune response to SARS-CoV-2. Nearly every sample came with metadata listing a de-identified subject ID, COVID-19 status, age in years and sex. The material from the prospective study consisted of cDNA or gDNA derived from T cells, B-cell-depleted T cells, or PBMCs. The samples were drawn from two sources: the first 160 participants of the ongoing ImmuneRACE study, and 1,254 subjects contributed by 6 global collaborators. What the work shows at the level of the full study, not this receptor alone: Clinical and demographic metadata were provided uncurated, with the amount varying by source and participant.

Whole blood was collected in K2EDTA tubes by collaborating institutions according to the institutions' own protocols. For TCRbeta analysis, collaborators shipped samples as frozen whole blood, isolated PBMCs, or DNA extracted from either of those sample types. TCRbeta CDR3 regions were amplified from genomic DNA by means of the immunoSEQ Assay, a bias-controlled multiplex PCR. The study's processing was this. Within the assay, amplification of reference gene primers was used to estimate how many nucleated cells each sample contained. To quantify the absolute abundance of each unique TCRbeta CDR3 rearrangement, sequence reads were collapsed and filtered. For each sample, productive Simpson clonality was calculated as the square root of Simpson's diversity index over productive rearrangements. The clones in this table, taken by TCRdb from immuneACCESS, are in-frame only. Not every clone is retained; where verified, under half of the shortfall comes from an unresolved V gene, and the cause of the rest is unknown. V and J calls and clone size follow that table, whereas D and trimming were derived from the DNA. Recorded for this sample are some 100,000 clones; about 82% of them occurred a single time. Roughly 25% of the sample lies in the top ten.

In regard to this clone: It has no known antigen specificity. No base-level quality is on record; no much larger clone is a single base apart.

Germline trimming: 1 base from V, 5 bases from J; junction bases outside gene matches: 10. The germline V gene yields SGHVS for CDR1 and FQNEAQ for CDR2. CDR3 length: 16 amino acids, cysteine to phenylalanine. Here the CDR3 DNA is all that survives: 48 bases in frame from base 1. Sequencing was done on a sample of peripheral blood. The receptor's source is a human donor in a cohort sampled during active COVID-19. Here the chain combines TRBV7-8 and TRBJ2-7, and 8 junction bases match TRBD2. For the CDR3, the sequence is CASSLVSTGGPNEQYF. The DNA reads as follows: TGTGCCAGCAGCTTAGTGTCGACGGGAGGGCCCAACGAGCAGTACTTC.